A selection of T cell receptor beta chains follows, all from one sample in a study of human T cells and chemical hapten exposure. Each CDR3 protein gets one entry after TCRdb re-called the RACE reads with MiXCR. The sample lists just over 350,000 distinct CDR3 sequences, about 6.9% seen once, with around 5.6% in the top ten. Material: whole blood, obtained in connection with sensitization to the hapten diphenylcyclopropenone (DPC). These receptors came from a woman aged 18-29 years with alopecia areata. Some clones in this sample may be carry-over from other donors' samples. Each CDR3 is given with its conserved first and last residue. A D gene is named only where the DNA matches it firmly. Clone sizes are given selectively: once, few, many, or a class where the clone is expanded.

NA,TRBJ1-1,many,TRBV7-2,CASSLLRGSEAFF,TGTGCCAGCAGCTTACTACGCGGATCTGAAGCTTTCTTT
NA,TRBJ2-7,few,TRBV2,CASSEQGFPYEQYF,TGTGCCAGCAGTGAACAGGGGTTCCCCTACGAGCAGTACTTC
NA,TRBJ1-1,many,TRBV6-5,CASRSLKEAFF,TGTGCCAGCAGGTCACTCAAAGAAGCTTTCTTT
NA,TRBJ1-5,many,TRBV20-1,CSAREGTGENQPQHF,TGCAGTGCTAGAGAGGGTACAGGTGAAAATCAGCCCCAGCATTTT
NA,TRBJ2-6,NA,TRBV6-2/TRBV6-3,CASSARGGSGANVLTF,TGTGCCAGCAGTGCCCGGGGAGGCTCTGGGGCCAACGTCCTGACTTTC
TRBD1,TRBJ1-4,few,TRBV12-3/TRBV12-4,CASSPTGEEEKLFF,TGTGCCAGCAGCCCGACAGGGGAGGAAGAAAAACTGTTTTTT
NA,TRBJ2-5,few,TRBV15,CATSRDYQETQYF,TGTGCCACCAGCAGAGACTACCAAGAGACCCAGTACTTC
NA,TRBJ2-7,few,TRBV6-5,CASSYTRVSEQYF,TGTGCCAGCAGTTACACACGGGTCTCCGAGCAGTACTTC
TRBD2,TRBJ2-5,few,TRBV5-1,CASSLRSSGGKETQYF,TGCGCCAGCAGCTTGCGCAGTAGCGGGGGGAAGGAGACCCAGTACTTC
NA,TRBJ2-1,many,TRBV29-1,CSSRAAGYNEQFF,TGCAGCTCAAGGGCGGCGGGGTACAATGAGCAGTTCTTC
NA,TRBJ2-1,many,TRBV7-2,CASSGGPYNEQFF,TGTGCCAGCAGCGGGGGGCCCTACAATGAGCAGTTCTTC
NA,TRBJ1-5,many,TRBV28,CASTAGGAQPQHF,TGTGCCAGCACCGCCGGGGGGGCGCAGCCCCAGCATTTT
TRBD1,TRBJ1-3,NA,TRBV6-5,CASRDGTGYRNTIYF,TGTGCCAGCAGGGATGGGACAGGGTACCGAAACACCATATATTTT
NA,TRBJ1-4,NA,TRBV6-6,CASSPADGRGEKLFF,TGTGCCAGCAGCCCGGCCGACGGAAGGGGTGAAAAACTGTTTTTT
NA,TRBJ1-1,many,TRBV28,CASSVGTGGTEAFF,TGTGCCAGCAGTGTTGGGACGGGGGGAACTGAAGCTTTCTTT
NA,TRBJ1-1,few,TRBV5-5,CASSFVDIKNTEAFF,TGTGCCAGCAGCTTTGTCGACATTAAGAACACTGAAGCTTTCTTT
NA,TRBJ1-2,many,TRBV18,CASSLSPSPSSGYTF,TGTGCCAGCTCACTAAGCCCGTCCCCCAGTTCGGGCTACACCTTC